These T cell receptor beta chains were read from a single sample in a study of somatic mutations in cytotoxic T cells in rheumatoid arthritis. Only in-frame clones appear in the TCRdb table, and some are missing; sequencing was by immunoSEQ multiplex PCR. The sample holds 11,000 or so clones, over 65% seen once. What was sequenced was CD8+ T cells sorted from blood. Receptor source: a man aged 55 to 70 in good health. CDR3s include the opening cysteine and the closing phenylalanine or tryptophan. D genes are given only for firm matches. Not all rows give a size; the values are once, few, many and, for expanded clones, a class.

abundance	v_gene	d_gene	j_gene	CDR3nt	CDR3aa
once	TRBV30	TRBD1	TRBJ2-1	TGTGCCTGGAGTGAGGTTTGGCGAGGACAGGGGAATGAGCAGTTCTTC	CAWSEVWRGQGNEQFF
NA	TRBV9	TRBD1	TRBJ1-4	TGTGCCAGCAGCCCCCAGGACAGGGGCGGAAAACTGTTTTTT	CASSPQDRGGKLFF
few	TRBV7-6	NA	TRBJ2-1	TGTGCCAGCAGCTTAGGACTGAATGAGCAGTTCTTC	CASSLGLNEQFF
NA	TRBV19	NA	TRBJ1-1	TGTGCCAGTATCCAGAGACCCGGGGAAGCTTTCTTT	CASIQRPGEAFF
NA	TRBV7-6	NA	TRBJ2-1	TGTGCCAGCAGCTTAGTGCCGGGGCAACAGGGACCTTACAATGAGCAGTTCTTC	CASSLVPGQQGPYNEQFF
NA	TRBV27	TRBD2	TRBJ2-7	TGTGCCAGCAGTTTATCGCCTAGCGGCTACGAGCAGTACTTC	CASSLSPSGYEQYF
few	TRBV28	TRBD1	TRBJ2-7	TGTGCCAGCAGCCAACCGGGACAGTCCCCCTACGAGCAGTACTTC	CASSQPGQSPYEQYF
few	TRBV6-6	NA	TRBJ1-6	TGTGCCAGCAGTTACTCCCCAGCTATGCATTCACCCCTCCACTTT	CASSYSPAMHSPLHF
NA	TRBV18	NA	TRBJ2-2	TGTGCCAGCTCACCAGGGACCGGGGAGCTGTTTTTT	CASSPGTGELFF
NA	TRBV4-3	NA	TRBJ1-1	TGCGCCAGCAGGGACGATTTAACGTTCATGAACACTGAAGCTTTCTTT	CASRDDLTFMNTEAFF
few	TRBV9	NA	TRBJ1-1	TGTGCCAGCAGCGTAGGCTGGAGGGGAAGGAACACTGAAGCTTTCTTT	CASSVGWRGRNTEAFF
NA	TRBV28	NA	TRBJ2-1	TGTGCCAGCCTCGGACCATCCTTTAGGGAGCAGTTCTTC	CASLGPSFREQFF
NA	TRBV11-1	TRBD2	TRBJ2-5	TGTGCCAGCAGCCCCGGACTAGGGAGACGAGACCAGTACTTC	CASSPGLGRRDQYF
NA	TRBV18	TRBD1	TRBJ2-7	TGTGCCAGCTCAAACCGGGACAGGAGCTACGAGCAGTACTTC	CASSNRDRSYEQYF
few	TRBV10-1	TRBD1	TRBJ2-7	TGCGCCAGCAGTGTCGGGACAGGGTTCCACGAGCAGTACTTC	CASSVGTGFHEQYF
NA	TRBV6-5	NA	TRBJ1-2	TGTGCCAGCAGTTACGGGATACTTTCGGGGGTTGGCTACACCTTC	CASSYGILSGVGYTF
once	TRBV7-9	TRBD1	TRBJ1-1	TGTGCCAGCAGCTTAGGGCGACAGGGAATGAACACTGAAGCTTTCTTT	CASSLGRQGMNTEAFF
NA	TRBV4-3	NA	TRBJ2-4	TGCGCCAGCAGCCAAGATGCAGGGGCCAAAAACATTCAGTACTTC	CASSQDAGAKNIQYF
NA	TRBV11-2	NA	TRBJ2-7	TGTGCCAGCAGCTTCGATGAATACGAGCAGTACTTC	CASSFDEYEQYF
NA	TRBV4-1	NA	TRBJ2-2	TGCGCCAGCAGCCGTGCACCAAACACCGGGGAGCTGTTTTTT	CASSRAPNTGELFF
NA	TRBV4-2	NA	TRBJ2-1	TGTGCCAGCAGCCGGGGACTTACCAATGAGCAGTTCTTC	CASSRGLTNEQFF
NA	TRBV2	TRBD1	TRBJ1-2	TGTGCCAGCAGCCGGGAATATGGAGGGGGCGGATGGTATGGCTACACCTTC	CASSREYGGGGWYGYTF
NA	TRBV11-2	TRBD2	TRBJ2-5	TGTGCCAGCAGCGAGGGACTAGCGGGGGCGAGGGTCCTACAAGAGACCCAGTACTTC	CASSEGLAGARVLQETQYF
few	TRBV9	NA	TRBJ1-1	TGTGCCAGCAGCGTAGGACAGGACACTGAAGCTTTCTTT	CASSVGQDTEAFF
NA	TRBV5-6	NA	TRBJ1-1	TGTGCCAGCAGCTTGAACGGGTGGGGGGGCACTGAAGCTTTCTTT	CASSLNGWGGTEAFF
NA	TRBV2	NA	TRBJ2-7	TGTGCCAGCAGGGGGGCAGGGAGCGACTACGAGCAGTACTTC	CASRGAGSDYEQYF